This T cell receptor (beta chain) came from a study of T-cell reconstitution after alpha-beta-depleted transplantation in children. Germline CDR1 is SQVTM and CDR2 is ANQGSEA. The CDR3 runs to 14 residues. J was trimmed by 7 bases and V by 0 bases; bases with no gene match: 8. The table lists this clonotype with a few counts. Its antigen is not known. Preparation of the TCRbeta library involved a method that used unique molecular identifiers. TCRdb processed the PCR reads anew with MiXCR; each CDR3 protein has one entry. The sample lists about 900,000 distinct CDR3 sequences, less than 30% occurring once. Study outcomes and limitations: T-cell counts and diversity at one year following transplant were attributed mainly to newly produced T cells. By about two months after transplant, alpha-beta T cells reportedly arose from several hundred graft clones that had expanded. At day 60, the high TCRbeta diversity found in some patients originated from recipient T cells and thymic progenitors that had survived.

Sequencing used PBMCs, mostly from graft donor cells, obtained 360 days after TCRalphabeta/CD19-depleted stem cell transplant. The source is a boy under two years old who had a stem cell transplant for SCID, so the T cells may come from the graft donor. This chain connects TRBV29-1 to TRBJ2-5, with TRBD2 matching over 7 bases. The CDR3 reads CSVEDRLAGATQYF. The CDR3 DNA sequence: TGCAGCGTTGAAGATCGACTAGCTGGTGCGACCCAGTACTTC.